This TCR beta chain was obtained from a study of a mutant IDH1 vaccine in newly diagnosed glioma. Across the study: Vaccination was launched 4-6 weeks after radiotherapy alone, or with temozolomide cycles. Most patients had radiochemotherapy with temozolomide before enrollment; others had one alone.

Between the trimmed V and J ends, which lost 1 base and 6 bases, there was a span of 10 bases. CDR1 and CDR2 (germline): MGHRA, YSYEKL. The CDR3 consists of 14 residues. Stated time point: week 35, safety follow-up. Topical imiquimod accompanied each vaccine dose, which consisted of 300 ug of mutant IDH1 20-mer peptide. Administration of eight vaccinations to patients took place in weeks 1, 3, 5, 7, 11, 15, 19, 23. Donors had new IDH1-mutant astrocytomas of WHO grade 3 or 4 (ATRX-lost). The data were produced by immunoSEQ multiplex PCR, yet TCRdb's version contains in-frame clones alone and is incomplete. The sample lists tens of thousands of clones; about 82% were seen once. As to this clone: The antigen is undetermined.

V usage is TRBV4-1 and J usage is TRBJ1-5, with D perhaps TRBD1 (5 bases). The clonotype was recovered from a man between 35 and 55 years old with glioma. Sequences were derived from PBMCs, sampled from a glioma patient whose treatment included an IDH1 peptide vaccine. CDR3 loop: CASSQGQGSQPQHF. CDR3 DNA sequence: TGCGCCAGCAGCCAAGGGCAGGGAAGTCAGCCCCAGCATTTT.